A selection of T cell receptor beta chains follows, all from one sample in a study of metastatic and nonmetastatic thyroid tumors. Via MiXCR, TCRdb re-called the PCR reads. The sample carries 60,000 or so clones, more than 25% recorded once. The sample taken for sequencing was blood. The receptors originated from a female donor with papillary thyroid cancer or a benign thyroid nodule (not recorded which). Some clones in this sample may be carry-over from other donors' samples. Each CDR3 is given with its conserved first and last residue. Each record gives: V gene, clone size, D gene, J gene, CDR3 DNA, CDR3 protein. D genes are given only for firm matches. Some rows mark clone size as missing; the rest say once, few, many or name a class of expanded clone.

TRBV5-1	once	TRBD1	TRBJ1-6	TGCGCCAGCAGCTTGGTTGGGACAGAGAATTCACCCCTCCACTTT	CASSLVGTENSPLHF
TRBV11-2	once	.	TRBJ2-7	TGTGCCAGCAGCTTAGGGCAGCACTCCTACGAGCAGTACTTC	CASSLGQHSYEQYF
TRBV11-3	.	TRBD1	TRBJ2-2	TGTGCCAGCAGCGAGTACAGGGGGCGGAACGGGGAGCTGTTTTTT	CASSEYRGRNGELFF
TRBV28	.	TRBD1	TRBJ1-1	TGTGCCAGCAGTTCCTCGACAGGGAAATGGGAAGCTTTCTTT	CASSSSTGKWEAFF
TRBV23-1	many	TRBD2	TRBJ2-1	TGCGCCAGCAGTCACCCGGGACTAGCGGGAGGGCCTCATCGCAATGAGCAGTTCTTC	CASSHPGLAGGPHRNEQFF
TRBV2	.	.	TRBJ2-7	TGTGCCAGCAGTGAAGATTCGGACGAGCAGTACTTC	CASSEDSDEQYF
TRBV20-1	few	TRBD2	TRBJ2-7	TGCAGTGCTAGGGTACTAGCGGGAGGCTACGAGCAGTACTTC	CSARVLAGGYEQYF
TRBV2	.	TRBD2	TRBJ2-3	TGTGCCAGCAGTGGACTAGCGATATCTAGCACAGATACGCAGTATTTT	CASSGLAISSTDTQYF
TRBV12-3/TRBV12-4	medium-sized	.	TRBJ1-5	TGTGCCAGCCGAGACAGTAGGCGCAATCAGCCCCAGCATTTT	CASRDSRRNQPQHF
TRBV20-1	once	TRBD2	TRBJ2-1	TGCAGTGCTGTCCCTAGCGGCAATGAGCAGTTCTTC	CSAVPSGNEQFF
TRBV2	.	.	TRBJ2-4	TGTGCCAGCAAGGACAAGAACATTCAGTACTTC	CASKDKNIQYF
TRBV12-3/TRBV12-4	medium-sized	.	TRBJ2-1	TGTGCCAGCATGCCGGGAAGATCTTACAATGAGCAGTTCTTC	CASMPGRSYNEQFF
TRBV18	.	.	TRBJ2-7	TGTGCCAGCTCACCTGTAGGCGGCGAGCAGTACTTC	CASSPVGGEQYF
TRBV19	once	.	TRBJ1-4	TGTGCCAGTAGTATGGGCACAGGGCTTTCTGAAAAACTGTTTTTT	CASSMGTGLSEKLFF
TRBV10-3	.	TRBD1	TRBJ2-7	TGTGCCATCACCGAGGGACAGGGGCTTCCCTACGAGCAGTACTTC	CAITEGQGLPYEQYF
TRBV27	many	.	TRBJ1-2	TGTGCCAGCAGTTCAAGGGGCCTGGCTAACTATGGCTACACCTTC	CASSSRGLANYGYTF
TRBV20-1	many	TRBD1	TRBJ1-1	TGCAGTGCTAGAGACCCGGGACAGGGGAACACTGAAGCTTTCTTT	CSARDPGQGNTEAFF
TRBV19	.	.	TRBJ1-5	TGTGCCAGTAGTGTAAGTAAGGGTTGGGACACATATCAGCCCCAGCATTTT	CASSVSKGWDTYQPQHF
TRBV5-1	once	.	TRBJ2-7	TGCGCCAGCAGCTTGGCCGGGACAACTTTCCCCTACGAGCAGTACTTC	CASSLAGTTFPYEQYF
TRBV11-2	few	.	TRBJ2-2	TGTGCCAGCAGCGAAAGGGAGCTGTTTTTT	CASSERELFF
TRBV7-9	.	.	TRBJ2-7	TGTGCCAGCAGCTTAGGGTACCAGCGGACCTACGAGCAGTACTTC	CASSLGYQRTYEQYF
TRBV20-1	.	.	TRBJ1-1	TGCAGTGCTACCCCGCATAGAGGAGCTTTCTTT	CSATPHRGAFF
TRBV28	.	.	TRBJ2-7	TGTGCCAGCAGTTTTACGGGGGGCGAAATTATGTACGAGCAGTACTTC	CASSFTGGEIMYEQYF